Reported below is one TCR beta chain. What it binds is not known. These data are taken from a study of shared clonotypes between healthy human individuals. Study-level points and caveats: Generally, naive subsets (rather than memory subsets) showed larger estimated richness. Enrolling few donors narrowed the genetic and exposure-history diversity that was represented. Clonotypes shared by all four sorted-subset donors had higher generation probabilities than non-shared clonotypes.

The CDR3 contains 14 residues. V was clipped by 6 bases and J by 5 bases; unmatched bases: 9. Germline CDR1 is MNHEY and CDR2 is SVGAGI. Method: immunoSEQ multiplex PCR; TCRdb's copy keeps in-frame clones and lacks some. The sample holds 550,000 to 850,000 clones, 72% seen once. The study separated CD4+ cells into CD45RA+ naive and CD45RA-negative memory subsets. The sample comprised memory CD4+ T cells sorted from blood. Subset noted: CD45RA-negative fraction. The chain uses TRBV6-5 and TRBJ2-5; the match to TRBD1 covers 7 bases. This TCR was sampled from a woman younger than 45 in good health. The CDR3 DNA reads TGTGCCAGCAGCCCCCGACAGGGCCGGGAGACCCAGTACTTC. Amino acids: CASSPRQGRETQYF.